The entry below describes one T cell receptor (beta chain). Expressed TCRB transcripts were sequenced because the entire RNA isolate underwent reverse transcription. Measured with immunoSEQ multiplex PCR; TCRdb has only the in-frame clones, and not every one. The table records about 320,000 clones, 12% to 15% of them present only once. V shed 5 bases, J shed 3 bases, and the junction held 8 bases outside the gene matches. The germline V gene has CDR1 SGHVS and CDR2 FNYEAQ. There are 16 residues in the CDR3. The entry originates in a study of beta chain features in type 1 diabetes. The chain carries TRBV7-6 and TRBJ2-2; 8 bases line up with TRBD1. The receptor comes from a man aged 25 to 45 in good health. The sequenced material came from central memory CD4+ T cells from blood. CDR3 coding DNA: TGTGCCAGCAGCCAAAGGACAGGGTCGGACACCGGGGAGCTGTTTTTT. Translated, it gives CASSQRTGSDTGELFF.